This T cell receptor (beta chain) is drawn from a study of blood T cell repertoires in COVID-19. Across the study: The cDNA or gDNA used as material had been derived from T cells, B-cell-depleted T cells, or PBMCs.

Sequencing used immunoSEQ multiplex PCR; TCRdb keeps in-frame clones, though not all of them. The sample has around 120,000 clones; about 79% are singletons. The CDR3 covers 18 residues. Trimming cost V 4 bases and J 5 bases; bases outside gene matches: 18. Looked up from germline, CDR1 is SGHTS and CDR2 is YDEGEE. The chain recombines TRBV5-8 with TRBJ1-5; TRBD1 aligns across 7 bases. This sequence originates from a man aged 65 to 85 with acute or convalescent COVID-19. The sequenced sample consisted of peripheral blood. The CDR3 here is CASSPIDLTGDPDQPQHF. In DNA, the CDR3 is TGTGCCAGCAGCCCTATAGATCTAACAGGGGACCCGGATCAGCCCCAGCATTTT.